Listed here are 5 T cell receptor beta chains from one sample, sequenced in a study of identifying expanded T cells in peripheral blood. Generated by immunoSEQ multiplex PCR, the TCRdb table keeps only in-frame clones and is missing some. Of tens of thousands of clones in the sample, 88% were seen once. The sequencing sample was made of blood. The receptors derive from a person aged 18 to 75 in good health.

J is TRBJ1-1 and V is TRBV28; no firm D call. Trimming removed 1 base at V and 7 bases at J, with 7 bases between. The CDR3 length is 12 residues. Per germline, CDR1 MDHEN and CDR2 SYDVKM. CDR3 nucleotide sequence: TGTGCCAGCAGTTTATTAAGGCTTGAAGCTTTCTTT. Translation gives CASSLLRLEAFF.

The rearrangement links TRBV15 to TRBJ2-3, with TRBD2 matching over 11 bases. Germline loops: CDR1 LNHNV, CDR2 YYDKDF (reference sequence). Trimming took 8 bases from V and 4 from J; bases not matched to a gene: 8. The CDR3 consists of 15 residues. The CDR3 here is CATSHTSGSSDTQYF. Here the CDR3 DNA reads TGTGCCACCTCTCATACTAGCGGGAGTTCAGATACGCAGTATTTT.

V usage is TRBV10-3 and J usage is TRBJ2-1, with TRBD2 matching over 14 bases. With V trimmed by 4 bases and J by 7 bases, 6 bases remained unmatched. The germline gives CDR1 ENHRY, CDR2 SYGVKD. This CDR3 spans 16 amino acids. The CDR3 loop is CAISAPTSGRGNEQFF. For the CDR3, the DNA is TGTGCCATCAGTGCCCCGACTAGCGGGAGGGGGAATGAGCAGTTCTTC.

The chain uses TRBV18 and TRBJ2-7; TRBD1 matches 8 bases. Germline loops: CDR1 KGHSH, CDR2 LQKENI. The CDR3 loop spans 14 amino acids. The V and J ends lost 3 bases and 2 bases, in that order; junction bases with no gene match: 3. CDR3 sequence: CASSPGQAAYEQYF. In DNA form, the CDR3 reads TGTGCCAGCTCACCGGGACAGGCTGCCTACGAGCAGTACTTC.

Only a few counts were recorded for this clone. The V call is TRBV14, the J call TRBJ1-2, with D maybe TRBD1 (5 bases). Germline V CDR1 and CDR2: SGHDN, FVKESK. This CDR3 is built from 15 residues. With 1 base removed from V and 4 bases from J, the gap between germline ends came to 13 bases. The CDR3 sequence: CASSQGLGAVYGYTF. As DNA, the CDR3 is TGTGCCAGCAGCCAAGGTCTCGGGGCAGTCTATGGCTACACCTTC.